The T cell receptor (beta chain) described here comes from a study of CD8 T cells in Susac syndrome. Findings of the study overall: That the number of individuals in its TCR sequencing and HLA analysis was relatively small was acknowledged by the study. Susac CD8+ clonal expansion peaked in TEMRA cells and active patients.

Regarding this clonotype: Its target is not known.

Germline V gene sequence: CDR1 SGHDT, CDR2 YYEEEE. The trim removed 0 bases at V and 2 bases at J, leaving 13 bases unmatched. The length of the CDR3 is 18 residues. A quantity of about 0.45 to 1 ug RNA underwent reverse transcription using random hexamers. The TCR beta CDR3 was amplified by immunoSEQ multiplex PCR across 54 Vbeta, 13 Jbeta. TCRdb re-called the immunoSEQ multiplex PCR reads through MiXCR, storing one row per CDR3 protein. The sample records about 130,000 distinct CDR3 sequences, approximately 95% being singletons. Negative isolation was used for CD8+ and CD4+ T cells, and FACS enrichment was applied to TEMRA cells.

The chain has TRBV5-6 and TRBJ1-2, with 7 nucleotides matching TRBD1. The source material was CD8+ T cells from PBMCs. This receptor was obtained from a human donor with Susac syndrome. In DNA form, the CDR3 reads TGTGCCAGCAGCTTGGCTCCTTCCGCGACAGGGCTCAACTATGGCTACACCTTC. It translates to CASSLAPSATGLNYGYTF.